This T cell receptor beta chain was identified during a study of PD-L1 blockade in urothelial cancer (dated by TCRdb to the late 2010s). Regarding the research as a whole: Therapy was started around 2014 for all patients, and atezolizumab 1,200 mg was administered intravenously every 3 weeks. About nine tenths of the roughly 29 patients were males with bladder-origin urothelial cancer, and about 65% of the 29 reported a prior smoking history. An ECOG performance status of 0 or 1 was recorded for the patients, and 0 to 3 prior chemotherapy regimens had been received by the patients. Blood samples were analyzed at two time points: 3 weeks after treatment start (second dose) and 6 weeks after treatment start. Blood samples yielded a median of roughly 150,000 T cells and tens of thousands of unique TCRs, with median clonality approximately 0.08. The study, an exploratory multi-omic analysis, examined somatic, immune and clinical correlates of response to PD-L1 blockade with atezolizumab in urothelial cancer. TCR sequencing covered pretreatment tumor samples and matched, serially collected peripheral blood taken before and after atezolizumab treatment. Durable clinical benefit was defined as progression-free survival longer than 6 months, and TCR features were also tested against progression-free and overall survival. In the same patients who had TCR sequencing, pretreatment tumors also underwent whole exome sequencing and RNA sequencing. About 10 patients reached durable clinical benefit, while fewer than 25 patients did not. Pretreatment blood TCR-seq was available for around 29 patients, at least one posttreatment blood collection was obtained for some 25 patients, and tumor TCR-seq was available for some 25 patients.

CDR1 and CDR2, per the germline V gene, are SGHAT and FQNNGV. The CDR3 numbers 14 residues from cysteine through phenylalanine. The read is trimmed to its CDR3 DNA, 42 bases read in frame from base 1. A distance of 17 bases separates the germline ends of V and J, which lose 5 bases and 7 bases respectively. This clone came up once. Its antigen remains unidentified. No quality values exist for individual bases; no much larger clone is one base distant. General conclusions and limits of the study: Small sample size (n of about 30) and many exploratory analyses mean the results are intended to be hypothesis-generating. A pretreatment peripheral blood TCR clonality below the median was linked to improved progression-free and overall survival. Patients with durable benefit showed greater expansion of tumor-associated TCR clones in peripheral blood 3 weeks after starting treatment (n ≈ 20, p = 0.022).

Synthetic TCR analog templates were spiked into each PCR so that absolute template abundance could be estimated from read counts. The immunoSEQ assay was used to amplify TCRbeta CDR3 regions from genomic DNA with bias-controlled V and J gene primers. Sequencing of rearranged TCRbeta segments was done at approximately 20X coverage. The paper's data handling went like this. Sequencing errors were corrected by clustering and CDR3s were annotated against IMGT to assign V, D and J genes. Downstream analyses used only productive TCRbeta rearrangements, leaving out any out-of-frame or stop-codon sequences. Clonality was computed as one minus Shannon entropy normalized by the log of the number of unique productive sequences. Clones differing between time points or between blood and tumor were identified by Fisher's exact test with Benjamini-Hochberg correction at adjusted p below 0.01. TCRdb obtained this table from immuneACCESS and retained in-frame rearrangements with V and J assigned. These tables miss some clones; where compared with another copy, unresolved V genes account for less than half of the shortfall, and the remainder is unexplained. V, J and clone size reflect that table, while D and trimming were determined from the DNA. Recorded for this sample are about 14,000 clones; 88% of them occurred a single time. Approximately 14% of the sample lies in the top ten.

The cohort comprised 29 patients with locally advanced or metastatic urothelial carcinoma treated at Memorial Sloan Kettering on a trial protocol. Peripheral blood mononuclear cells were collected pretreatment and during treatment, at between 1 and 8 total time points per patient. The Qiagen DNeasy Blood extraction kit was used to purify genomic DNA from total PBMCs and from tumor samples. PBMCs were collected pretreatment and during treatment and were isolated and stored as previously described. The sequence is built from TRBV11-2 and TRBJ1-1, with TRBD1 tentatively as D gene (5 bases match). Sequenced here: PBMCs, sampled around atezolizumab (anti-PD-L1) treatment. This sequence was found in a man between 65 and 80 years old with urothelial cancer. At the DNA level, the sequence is TGTGCCAGCAGCGACAGCCGGGCTGGTGGTGAAGCTTTCTTT. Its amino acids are CASSDSRAGGEAFF.